This TCR beta chain was found in a study of vaccination effects on CD4 cells after COVID-19. Study observations and caveats: Relatively few convalescent patients took part in the study, which had no early post-infection timepoints.

As concerns this clone: Its antigen is not known.

Sequenced by immunoSEQ multiplex PCR; TCRdb stores in-frame clones only, minus some. This sample has fewer than 85,000 clones, with under 80% found just once. This CDR3 region has 14 residues. Germline CDR1 is MNHEY and CDR2 is SVGAGI. Trimming shortened V by 0 bases and J by 4 bases, and 9 bases separated the two germline ends. Sequencing was preceded by expansion of antigen-specific CD4+ T cells with viral peptide pools in the ViraFEST assay. Subsequent to less than 13 days of culture, CD4+ T cells were isolated. BNT162b2 vaccine or mRNA-1273 vaccine was given to participants in two doses. All vaccine recipients tested negative for nucleocapsid antibodies and had never contracted SARS-CoV-2 infection. Approximately 2.1 million PBMC were placed in each well, which was supplemented with 8.5 to 10 IU/ml IL-2 and around 9.4 ug/ml peptides.

This sequence joins TRBV6-5 and TRBJ2-5; D might be TRBD2 (5 bases). The receptor's source is a human donor who received a COVID-19 vaccine. This specimen was CD4+ T cells from PBMCs cultured with HCoV-OC43 spike peptides, taken after COVID-19 vaccination. Subset here: HCoV-OC43 spike overlapping peptide pool stimulation. Here the CDR3 DNA reads TGTGCCAGCAGTTACTCGAGGCTAGCAGAGACCCAGTACTTC. Translated: CASSYSRLAETQYF.